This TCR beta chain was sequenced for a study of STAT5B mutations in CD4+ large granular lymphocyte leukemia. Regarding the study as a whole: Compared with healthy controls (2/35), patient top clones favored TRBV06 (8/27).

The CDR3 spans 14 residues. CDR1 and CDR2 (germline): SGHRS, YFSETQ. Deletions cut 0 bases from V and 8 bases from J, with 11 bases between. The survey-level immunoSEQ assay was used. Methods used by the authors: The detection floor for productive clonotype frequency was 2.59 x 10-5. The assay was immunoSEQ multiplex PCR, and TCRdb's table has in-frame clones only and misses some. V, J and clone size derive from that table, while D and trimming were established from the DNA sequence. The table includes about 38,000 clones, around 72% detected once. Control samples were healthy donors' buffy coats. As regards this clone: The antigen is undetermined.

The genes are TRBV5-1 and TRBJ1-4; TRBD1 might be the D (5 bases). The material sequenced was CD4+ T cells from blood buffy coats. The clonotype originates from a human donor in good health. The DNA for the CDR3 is TGCGCCAGCAGCTTGGCGACAGTAGGCGAAAAACTGTTTTTT. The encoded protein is CASSLATVGEKLFF.